Shown below are 5 T cell receptor beta chains from a single sample sequenced in a study of patients and donors after allogeneic stem cell transplantation. TCRdb passed the RT-PCR reads through MiXCR, listing each CDR3 protein once. This sample has about 960,000 distinct CDR3 sequences, with approximately 18% found just once. Sequenced: blood, either unsorted or a sorted T cell fraction (not recorded which). These receptors originate from a human donor who was either an allogeneic HSCT recipient or a stem cell or donor lymphocyte infusion donor (not recorded which). It is not recorded whose cells these are; they may come from a transplant donor.

The chain carries TRBV4-3 and TRBJ2-1, with 8 bases identical to TRBD2. The CDR3 covers 15 residues. The ends lost 6 bases at V and 0 bases at J; junction bases unmatched: 4. Looked up from germline, CDR1 is LGHNA and CDR2 is YSLEER. CDR3 amino acids: CASSHSGSSYNEQFF. CDR3 in DNA: TGCGCCAGCAGTCACAGCGGGAGCTCCTACAATGAGCAGTTCTTC.

This clonotype was found many times. The V and J genes are TRBV15 and TRBJ1-2; D possibly corresponds to TRBD1 (5 bases). V was shortened by 0 bases and J by 4 bases, with 15 bases between the two germline ends. Germline V gene sequence: CDR1 LNHNV, CDR2 YYDKDF (reference sequence). The CDR3 runs 16 residues. This CDR3 is CATSRDSQAVAYGYTF. In DNA, the CDR3 is TGTGCCACCAGCAGAGATTCACAGGCCGTAGCCTATGGCTACACCTTC.

Worth noting for this clonotype: At one end, the junction sequence differs from germline, possibly due to a read error. The V call is TRBV7-7, the J call TRBJ2-2; 9 bases are a match to TRBD1. The CDR3 is made up of 16 amino acids. The germline CDR1 and CDR2 sequences are SSHAT and FNYEAQ (reference sequence). CDR3 protein: CASRLTGGANTGELFF. The CDR3 coding sequence is TGTGCTAGCAGACTAACAGGGGGCGCGAACACCGGGGAGCTGTTTTTT.

CDR3 loop: CATSDGYNTEAFF. The CDR3 nucleotides read TGTGCCACCAGTGACGGCTATAACACTGAAGCTTTCTTT. The chain uses TRBV24-1 and TRBJ1-1; D is unresolved. Germline V CDR1 and CDR2: KGHDR, SFDVKD. This CDR3 comprises 13 residues. The V end lost 4 bases, the J end lost 2 bases, and 7 bases lay between the germline ends.

V is TRBV6-5 and J is TRBJ2-6; D not resolved. The germline gives CDR1 MNHEY, CDR2 SVGAGI. V dropped 0 bases and J dropped 3 bases, with 12 bases sitting between them. CDR3 length: 17 amino acids. This CDR3 is CASSYSTLLNGANVLTF. The CDR3 DNA sequence: TGTGCCAGCAGTTACTCCACGTTGTTGAATGGGGCCAACGTCCTGACTTTC.